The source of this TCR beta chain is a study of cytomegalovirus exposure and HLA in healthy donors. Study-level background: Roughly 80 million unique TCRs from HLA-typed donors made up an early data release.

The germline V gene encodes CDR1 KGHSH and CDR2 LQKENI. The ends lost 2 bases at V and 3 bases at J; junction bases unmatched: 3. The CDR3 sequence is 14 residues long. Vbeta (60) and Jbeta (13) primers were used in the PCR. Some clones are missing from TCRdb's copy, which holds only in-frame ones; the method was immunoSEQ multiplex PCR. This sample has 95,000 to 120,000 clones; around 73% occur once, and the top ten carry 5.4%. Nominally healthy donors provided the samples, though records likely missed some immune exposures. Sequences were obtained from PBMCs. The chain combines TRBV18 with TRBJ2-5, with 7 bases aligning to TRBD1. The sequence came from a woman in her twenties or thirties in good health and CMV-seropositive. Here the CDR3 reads CASSPGTEEETQYF. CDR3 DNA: TGTGCCAGCTCACCAGGGACAGAGGAAGAGACCCAGTACTTC.